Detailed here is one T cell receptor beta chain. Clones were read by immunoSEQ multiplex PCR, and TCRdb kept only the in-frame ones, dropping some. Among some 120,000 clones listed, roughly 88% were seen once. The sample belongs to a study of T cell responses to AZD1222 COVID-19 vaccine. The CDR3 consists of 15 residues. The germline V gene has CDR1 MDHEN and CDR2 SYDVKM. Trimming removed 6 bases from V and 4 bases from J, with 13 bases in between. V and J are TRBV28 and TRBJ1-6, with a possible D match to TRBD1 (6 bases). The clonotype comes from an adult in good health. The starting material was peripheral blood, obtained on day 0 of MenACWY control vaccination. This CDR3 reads CASRHTGQYNSPLHF. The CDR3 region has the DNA TGTGCCAGCAGGCATACCGGACAGTATAATTCACCCCTCCACTTT.